Shown below are 8 T cell receptor beta chains from a single sample sequenced in a study of T-cell reconstitution after alpha-beta-depleted transplantation in children. Using unique molecular identifiers, the investigators prepared the TCRbeta library. TCRdb itself ran the PCR reads through MiXCR, one entry per CDR3 protein. Among about 610,000 distinct CDR3 sequences, 10% were seen once, and the ten largest hold approximately 4.1%. This specimen was PBMCs from the stem cell graft donor, taken from the stem cell graft. Receptor source: a human donor who donated a stem cell graft to a child with acute myeloid leukemia.

This clonotype was detected only a few times. V usage is TRBV14 and J usage is TRBJ2-2; D might be TRBD1 (6 bases). The germline V gene encodes CDR1 SGHDN and CDR2 FVKESK. CDR3 length: 15 residues. The V and J ends lost 5 bases and 7 bases respectively, with 17 bases between them. The CDR3 here is CASSKVQGSFGELFF. In nucleotides, the CDR3 is TGTGCCAGCAGCAAGGTCCAGGGGAGTTTCGGGGAGCTGTTTTTT.

The genes are TRBV20-1 and TRBJ2-3; 8 bases agree with TRBD2. This CDR3 is 15 amino acids long. Germline CDR1 DFQATT, CDR2 SNEGSKA (reference sequence). V shed 6 bases and J 6 bases; nucleotides not matched to a gene: 14. CDR3 in DNA: TGCAGTGCCTTCCTAGTAAGCGGGAGTTCGGATACGCAGTATTTT. Its translation is CSAFLVSGSSDTQYF.

This clonotype was seen many times. The chain links TRBV7-3 to TRBJ2-1, with a weak D call TRBD1 (5 bases). This CDR3 spans 14 amino acids. V was shortened by 2 bases and J by 9 bases, with 14 bases between the two germline ends. CDR1 is SGHTA, CDR2 FQGTGA, per germline. The CDR3 bases are TGTGCCAGCAGCTTAGGGGCACAAAGTAGTGAGCAGTTCTTC. This translates into CASSLGAQSSEQFF.

The rearrangement joins TRBV20-1 to TRBJ2-5; D may correspond to TRBD1 or TRBD2 (7 bases each). CDR3 length: 15 amino acids. V dropped 5 bases and J dropped 2 bases, with 18 bases sitting between them. Per the germline V gene, CDR1 is DFQATT and CDR2 is SNEGSKA (reference sequence). CDR3 DNA sequence: TGCAGTGCTGGACTAGGGGGCGGGCTTCAAGAGACCCAGTACTTC. It yields the protein CSAGLGGGLQETQYF.

The chain carries TRBV7-3 and TRBJ2-2; 12 nucleotides match TRBD2. V lost 0 bases, J lost 2 bases, and 1 base stayed unmatched. CDR3 size: 17 residues. The germline V gene encodes CDR1 SGHTA and CDR2 FQGTGA. CDR3 sequence reads: CASSLTTSGRNTGELFF. The CDR3, as DNA: TGTGCCAGCAGCTTAACGACTAGCGGGAGAAACACCGGGGAGCTGTTTTTT. Full variable domain (outside the CDR3, taken from reference TRBV7-3 and TRBJ2-2): GAGVSQTPSNKVTEKGKYVELRCDPISGHTALYWYRQSLGQGPEFLIYFQGTGAADDSGLPNDRFFAVRPEGSVSTLKIQRTERGDSAVYLCASSLTTSGRNTGELFFGEGSRLTVL.

This sequence joins TRBV3-1 and TRBJ2-1; 9 nucleotides line up with TRBD2. J gave up 15 bases and V 4 bases, and 10 bases lay outside the gene matches. CDR3 length: 13 residues. The germline V gene encodes CDR1 LGHDT and CDR2 YNNKEL (reference sequence). The CDR3 here is CASSLLTSGRLFF. CDR3 bases: TGTGCCAGCAGCCTTCTGACTAGCGGACGACTGTTCTTC.

In this sample, this clonotype turned up many times. Here the CDR3 DNA reads TGTGCCAGCAGCCAAGGAGTCAGGGCGGCCCATACGCAGTATTTT. Amino acid sequence: CASSQGVRAAHTQYF. The V and J genes are TRBV3-1 and TRBJ2-3; TRBD1 might be the D (5 bases). CDR1 is LGHDT, CDR2 YNNKEL, per germline (reference sequence). The CDR3 is 15 residues long. V dropped 1 base and J dropped 7 bases, with 15 bases sitting between them.

The sample holds a few counts of this clonotype. J is TRBJ2-1 and V is TRBV20-1; D not certain. This CDR3 is built from 11 residues. Deletions cut 6 bases from V and 0 bases from J, with 3 bases between. Looked up from germline, CDR1 is DFQATT and CDR2 is SNEGSKA (reference sequence). Here the CDR3 reads CSAASYNEQFF. CDR3 nucleotides: TGCAGTGCAGCCTCCTACAATGAGCAGTTCTTC.